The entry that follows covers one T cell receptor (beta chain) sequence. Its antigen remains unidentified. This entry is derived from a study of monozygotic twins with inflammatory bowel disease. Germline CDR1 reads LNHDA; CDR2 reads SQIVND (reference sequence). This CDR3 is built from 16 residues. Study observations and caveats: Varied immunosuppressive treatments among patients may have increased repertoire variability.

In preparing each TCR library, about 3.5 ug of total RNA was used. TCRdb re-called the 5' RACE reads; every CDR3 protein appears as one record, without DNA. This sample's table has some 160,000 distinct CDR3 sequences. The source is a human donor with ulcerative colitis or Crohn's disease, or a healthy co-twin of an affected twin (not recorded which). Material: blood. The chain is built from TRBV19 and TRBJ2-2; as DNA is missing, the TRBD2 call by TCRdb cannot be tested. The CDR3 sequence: CASTRELGAKTGELFF.